This entry lists 27 T cell receptor beta chains sequenced from one sample in a study of blood T cell repertoires in COVID-19. Clones were read by immunoSEQ multiplex PCR, and TCRdb kept only the in-frame ones, dropping some. Here the sample spans around 470,000 clones, approximately 92% being singletons. The sequenced material came from peripheral blood. The receptors here all came from a man between 18 and 29 years old with COVID-19, enrolled during active disease.

This chain joins TRBV6-5 and TRBJ1-2; 7 nucleotides match TRBD1. Germline assignment: CDR1 MNHEY and CDR2 SVGAGI. Trimming cost V 6 bases and J 4 bases; bases outside gene matches: 8. The CDR3 spans 14 residues. CDR3 sequence: CASSRSTGVYGYTF. CDR3 coding DNA: TGTGCCAGCAGCCGATCTACAGGGGTCTATGGCTACACCTTC.

The V and J genes are TRBV7-8 and TRBJ2-7, with 8 bases that match TRBD1. V shed 5 bases, J shed 3 bases, and the junction held 6 bases outside the gene matches. Germline V gives CDR1 SGHVS, CDR2 FQNEAQ. CDR3 length: 14 amino acids. The CDR3 here is CASSLRDRNYEQYF. CDR3 coding DNA: TGTGCCAGCAGCCTCCGGGACAGGAACTACGAGCAGTACTTC.

V and J are TRBV19 and TRBJ2-7; 7 bases agree with TRBD1. Germline-derived CDR1 and CDR2 are LNHDA and SQIVND (reference sequence). The CDR3 loop spans 14 amino acids. With V trimmed by 6 bases and J by 3 bases, 8 bases remained unmatched. CDR3 DNA: TGTGCCAGTAGCCGACAGGGTCCCTACTACGAGCAGTACTTC. Its protein product is CASSRQGPYYEQYF.

V gene TRBV9 combines with J gene TRBJ2-3; D not resolved. Trimming cost V 0 bases and J 2 bases, with 10 bases left between them. The germline gives CDR1 SGDLS, CDR2 YYNGEE. The CDR3 is made up of 15 amino acids. The CDR3 region has the DNA TGTGCCAGCAGCGTAGGGGCCACCCCCACAGATACGCAGTATTTT. Translation gives CASSVGATPTDTQYF.

The genes are TRBV24-1 and TRBJ2-3, with D unclear. Germline lookup yields CDR1 KGHDR and CDR2 SFDVKD. The V and J ends lost 4 bases and 4 bases respectively, with 17 bases between them. The CDR3 is 16 amino acids. The CDR3 DNA reads TGTGCCACCAGTGACCCCACGCGGTACCTACCAGATACGCAGTATTTT. As protein: CATSDPTRYLPDTQYF.

The chain couples TRBV7-9 to TRBJ1-1; D might be TRBD1 (6 bases). The CDR3 has 16 residues. CDR1 SEHNR and CDR2 FQNEAQ come from the germline V gene (reference sequence). V shed 0 bases and J shed 2 bases, with 13 bases lying between them. The CDR3 sequence: CASSLASGTSNTEAFF. The DNA of the CDR3 is TGTGCCAGCAGCTTAGCCTCCGGGACAAGTAACACTGAAGCTTTCTTT.

V usage is TRBV15 and J usage is TRBJ2-3, with D unresolved. The germline CDR1 and CDR2 sequences are LNHNV and YYDKDF (reference sequence). The CDR3 covers 15 residues. The V end was cut by 3 bases, the J end by 1 base, with 11 bases between. In nucleotides, the CDR3 is TGTGCCACCAGCAGGGAGTGGTCGGGCACAGATACGCAGTATTTT. Encoded protein: CATSREWSGTDTQYF.

This clone was seen more than once but under ten times. The genes are TRBV4-1 and TRBJ2-7; D is undetermined. Germline V gene lookup returns CDR1 MGHRA and CDR2 YSYEKL. V was clipped by 6 bases and J by 3 bases, with 15 bases between them. The CDR3 is 14 residues long. As DNA, the CDR3 is TGCGCCAGCAGAGCCCCGGGTCCCCTCTACGAGCAGTACTTC. Encoded protein: CASRAPGPLYEQYF.

The chain uses TRBV2 and TRBJ1-6; the D is unclear. V was pared by 3 bases and J by 7 bases, with 13 bases between. This CDR3 region has 15 residues. In germline, CDR1 is SNHLY, CDR2 FYNNEI. The CDR3 is CASSDGTQHNSPLHF. CDR3 DNA sequence: TGTGCCAGCAGTGATGGCACACAACACAATTCACCCCTCCACTTT.

The chain couples TRBV5-4 to TRBJ2-5; 11 nucleotides align to TRBD1. The CDR3 runs to 15 residues. Germline-derived CDR1 and CDR2 are SGHNT and YYREEE (reference sequence). V lost 4 bases and J lost 4; bases outside the gene matches: 6. The CDR3: CASSPDRGQLETQYF. The CDR3 nucleotides read TGTGCCAGCAGCCCGGACAGGGGGCAGCTAGAGACCCAGTACTTC.

V usage is TRBV7-2 and J usage is TRBJ2-2; TRBD1 is a possible D gene (5 bases). The germline gives CDR1 SGHTA, CDR2 FQGNSA. Trimming took 2 bases from V and 5 from J, leaving 9 bases between them. The CDR3 totals 14 residues. CDR3 sequence: CASSLYQGTGELFF. The CDR3 region has the DNA TGTGCCAGCAGCTTATATCAGGGAACCGGGGAGCTGTTTTTT. The whole variable domain, remainder taken from reference TRBV7-2 and TRBJ2-2, is GAGVSQSPSNKVTEKGKDVELRCDPISGHTALYWYRQSLGQGLEFLIYFQGNSAPDKSGLPSDRFSAERTGGSVSTLTIQRTQQEDSAVYLCASSLYQGTGELFFGEGSRLTVL.

The chain employs TRBV27 and TRBJ1-1; D remains unclear. V shed 1 base and J shed 5 bases, with 8 bases lying between them. Germline CDR1 is MNHEY and CDR2 is SMNVEV (reference sequence). The CDR3 consists of 13 residues. The CDR3 here is CASSLYGRTEAFF. CDR3 sequence (DNA): TGTGCCAGCAGTTTATATGGGCGTACTGAAGCTTTCTTT.

The chain is built from TRBV6-5 and TRBJ2-2; 7 bases are shared with TRBD2. Losses at the gene ends were 10 bases for V and 2 bases for J; bases not matched to a gene: 7. CDR3 size: 14 residues. Per the germline V gene, CDR1 is MNHEY and CDR2 is SVGAGI. The CDR3 reads CAMASGRNTGELFF. The CDR3 DNA is TGTGCCATGGCTAGCGGCAGAAACACCGGGGAGCTGTTTTTT.

The chain is built from TRBV12-3 or TRBV12-4 and TRBJ2-1; 7 bases are shared with TRBD2. The CDR3 covers 13 residues. The V segment lost 5 bases and the J segment 8 bases; nucleotides outside the gene matches: 6. The chain's CDR3 is CASSITSDYEQFF. CDR3 bases: TGTGCCAGCAGTATCACTAGCGACTATGAGCAGTTCTTC.

The count of this clone is one. This sequence joins TRBV27 and TRBJ2-5, with D possibly TRBD1 on 6 matching bases. The germline V and J ends were trimmed by 5 bases and 0 bases, with 16 bases remaining between them. Germline lookup yields CDR1 MNHEY and CDR2 SMNVEV (reference sequence). This CDR3 comprises 16 residues. DNA of the CDR3: TGTGCCAGCAGTGCCCAGGGGCTTCTGTACCAAGAGACCCAGTACTTC. It encodes CASSAQGLLYQETQYF.

J is TRBJ2-5 and V is TRBV5-5; D not certain. Per germline, CDR1 SGHKS and CDR2 YYEKEE (reference sequence). CDR3 length: 14 residues. Trimming removed 4 bases at V and 1 base at J, with 11 bases between. The CDR3 region has the DNA TGTGCCAGCAGCAACCGACGGGTCCAAGAGACCCAGTACTTC. It encodes CASSNRRVQETQYF.

J is TRBJ2-7 and V is TRBV15; D gene unclear. V was pared by 1 base and J by 4 bases, with 8 bases between. The V gene's germline CDR1 is LNHNV and CDR2 YYDKDF (reference sequence). The CDR3 loop spans 13 amino acids. The CDR3 sequence: CATSRGYAYEQYF. Here the CDR3 DNA reads TGTGCCACCAGCAGAGGGTACGCGTACGAGCAGTACTTC.

The rearrangement joins TRBV30 to TRBJ1-1; D gene unclear. Deletions cut 2 bases from V and 0 bases from J, with 16 bases between. CDR3 length: 16 amino acids. The germline V gene has CDR1 GTSNPN and CDR2 SVGIG (reference sequence). CDR3 amino acids: CAWSIDGEDLNTEAFF. The CDR3 DNA reads as TGTGCCTGGAGTATCGATGGGGAGGATTTGAACACTGAAGCTTTCTTT.

The chain is built from TRBV4-2 and TRBJ2-1, with D maybe TRBD1 (5 bases). This CDR3 is 15 amino acids long. Trimming removed 0 bases from V and 9 bases from J, with 15 bases in between. Germline V gene sequence: CDR1 LGHNA, CDR2 YNFKEQ. CDR3 in DNA: TGTGCCAGCAGCCAAGAAGGGGTTGGGGCACGTGAGCAGTTCTTC. It is translated as CASSQEGVGAREQFF.

V usage is TRBV2 and J usage is TRBJ2-1; the match to TRBD2 covers 8 bases. With 4 bases clipped from V and 10 bases from J, the junction kept 12 bases outside the gene matches. CDR3 size: 15 residues. CDR1 and CDR2 from the germline V gene are SNHLY and FYNNEI. The CDR3 loop reads CASSAGRRLAGEQFF. CDR3 coding DNA: TGTGCCAGCAGTGCCGGGAGGCGATTAGCGGGGGAGCAGTTCTTC.

The V and J genes are TRBV10-2 and TRBJ1-1; TRBD1 might be the D (5 bases). Germline CDR1 reads WSHSY; CDR2 reads SAAADI. Trimming cost V 10 bases and J 4 bases, with 13 bases left between them. The CDR3 runs 12 residues. The CDR3 DNA is TGCGCCACCTGGGGGGTTGGCACTGAAGCTTTCTTT. Its protein product is CATWGVGTEAFF.

The chain recombines TRBV5-6 with TRBJ2-4, with 7 bases fitting TRBD1. V dropped 0 bases and J dropped 5; count of bases not matched to a gene: 2. There are 14 residues in the CDR3. Germline lookup yields CDR1 SGHDT and CDR2 YYEEEE. CDR3 DNA: TGTGCCAGCAGCTTGGGAGGGGGCGAAAACATTCAGTACTTC. Translated: CASSLGGGENIQYF.

This chain uses TRBV6-5 with TRBJ1-4, with D tentatively TRBD1 (5 bases). CDR1 and CDR2 (germline): MNHEY, SVGAGI. The CDR3 extends over 13 amino acids. V was pared by 0 bases and J by 8 bases, with 7 bases between. The DNA of the CDR3 is TGTGCCAGCAGTTACTCAGGGGCGGAAAAACTGTTTTTT. Translated, it gives CASSYSGAEKLFF.

The rearrangement links TRBV4-2 to TRBJ2-7, with 10 bases matching TRBD2. Trimming removed 1 base from V and 3 bases from J; junction bases left unmatched: 0. Germline CDR1 and CDR2: LGHNA and YNFKEQ. CDR3 length: 14 residues. Here the CDR3 DNA reads TGTGCCAGCAGCCAAGGACTAGCGGGCTACGAGCAGTACTTC. Translation gives CASSQGLAGYEQYF.

The count of this clone is one. The chain combines TRBV11-2 with TRBJ2-1; perhaps TRBD2 as D (6 bases). The CDR3 runs 14 residues. V was shortened by 1 base and J by 11 bases, with 15 bases between the two germline ends. Germline V gene data show CDR1 as SGHAT and CDR2 as FQNNGV. DNA for the CDR3: TGTGCCAGCAGCTTAGCTGGAGGGGCTCCGAAGCAGTTCTTC. Its protein is CASSLAGGAPKQFF.

This clone was seen only once. The V gene is TRBV6-6, the J gene TRBJ1-2; 9 bases match TRBD1. The V gene end was trimmed by 5 bases and the J gene end by 2 bases; junction bases not matched to a gene: 0. The V gene's germline CDR1 is MNHNY and CDR2 SVGAGI (reference sequence). This CDR3 is built from 13 residues. The CDR3 nucleotides read TGTGCCAGCAGTGGACAGGGGAACTATGGCTACACCTTC. Protein product: CASSGQGNYGYTF.

The genes are TRBV19 and TRBJ2-7; 8 nucleotides agree with TRBD1. The germline V gene has CDR1 LNHDA and CDR2 SQIVND (reference sequence). V was pared by 6 bases and J by 3 bases, with 13 bases of the junction left unmatched. The CDR3 totals 16 residues. In DNA, the CDR3 is TGTGCCAGTAGGCCAAATTCCGGGACAGGAGTCTACGAGCAGTACTTC. Translated, it gives CASRPNSGTGVYEQYF.